One sample yielded the 25 T cell receptor beta chains listed below, sequenced in a study of breast tumors, draining lymph nodes, adjacent tissues. The lymph nodes were axillary draining lymph nodes from breast cancer patients. TCRdb analysed the multiplex PCR reads with MiXCR anew, one entry per CDR3 protein. The repertoire has 83,000 or so distinct CDR3 sequences, around 20% of them found once; the top ten carry 2% to 2.5%. The sequencing input was axillary lymph node tissue. These receptors were taken from a female donor with breast cancer. Some clones in this sample may be carry-over from other donors' samples.

This clonotype was recorded many times. The V and J genes are TRBV7-2 and TRBJ2-1; 11 bases align to TRBD2. This CDR3 spans 18 amino acids. J gave up 5 bases and V 0 bases, and 9 bases lay outside the gene matches. Germline V gene lookup returns CDR1 SGHTA and CDR2 FQGNSA. CDR3 amino acids: CASSLARGTSGGNNEQFF. As DNA, the CDR3 is TGTGCCAGCAGCTTAGCGCGCGGGACTAGCGGAGGGAACAATGAGCAGTTCTTC.

This clonotype was seen repeatedly, ten times or more. J is TRBJ2-2 and V is TRBV7-9, with D possibly called TRBD1 or TRBD2 (5 bases each). CDR3 length: 14 residues. V lost 6 bases to trimming and J lost 4 bases, with 12 bases between them. Germline-derived CDR1 and CDR2 are SEHNR and FQNEAQ (reference sequence). CDR3 sequence reads: CASRSAGTTGELFF. CDR3 coding DNA: TGTGCCAGCAGATCCGCCGGGACCACCGGGGAGCTGTTTTTT. The full variable domain, in which reference TRBV7-9 and TRBJ2-2 provide the parts outside the CDR3, is DTGVSQNPRHKITKRGQNVTFRCDPISEHNRLYWYRQTLGQGPEFLTYFQNEAQLEKSRLLSDRFSAERPKGSFSTLEIQRTEQGDSAMYLCASRSAGTTGELFFGEGSRLTVL.

There are many counts of this clonotype. The J gene is TRBJ2-3, the V gene TRBV7-9; D call uncertain. The CDR3 contains 13 residues. Germline loops: CDR1 SEHNR, CDR2 FQNEAQ (reference sequence). Trimming stripped 7 bases from V and 6 bases from J, with 14 bases between. The CDR3 here is CASTGSHGDTQYF. The CDR3 DNA reads TGTGCCAGCACCGGAAGTCATGGGGATACGCAGTATTTT.

This clonotype was seen a few times. The rearrangement joins TRBV3-1 to TRBJ2-1; 9 bases are a match to TRBD2. V was clipped by 3 bases and J by 6 bases; unmatched bases: 3. The germline gives CDR1 LGHDT, CDR2 YNNKEL (reference sequence). The CDR3 covers 14 residues. The DNA for the CDR3 is TGTGCCAGCAGCCAGCGGGAGGGCCGCAATGAGCAGTTCTTC. Translated: CASSQREGRNEQFF.

The table lists this clonotype with many counts. The chain uses TRBV2 and TRBJ2-3; D may be TRBD2 (5 bases). Germline V gives CDR1 SNHLY, CDR2 FYNNEI. CDR3 size: 14 residues. Trimming took off 6 bases at V and 3 bases at J, with 13 bases between the two ends. The CDR3 spells CASSSGKWTDTQYF. CDR3 DNA sequence: TGTGCCAGCAGCAGCGGTAAATGGACAGATACGCAGTATTTT.

This clonotype occurred a few times. In nucleotides, the CDR3 is TGTGCCAGCAGTTACGGAGTCGGGAGGTGGACAGTATTACAAGAGACCCAGTACTTC. Protein: CASSYGVGRWTVLQETQYF. The gene calls are TRBV6-2 or TRBV6-3 and TRBJ2-5, with D possibly TRBD2 on 7 matching bases. V lost 2 bases, J lost 2 bases, and 24 bases lay in between. The CDR3 has 19 residues. Germline V gives CDR1 MNHEY, CDR2 SVGEGT.

This clonotype was picked up many times. The CDR3 spells CASSLKREVTYEQYF. DNA of the CDR3: TGTGCCAGCAGCTTGAAGCGGGAGGTGACCTACGAGCAGTACTTC. J is TRBJ2-7 and V is TRBV7-8; 9 bases align to TRBD2. Germline-derived CDR1 and CDR2 are SGHVS and FQNEAQ. Trimming cost V 3 bases and J 2 bases; bases outside gene matches: 5. The CDR3 totals 15 residues.

This clonotype was observed at least ten times. V usage is TRBV7-6 and J usage is TRBJ1-3, with D unresolved. CDR3 length: 16 residues. V was clipped by 2 bases and J by 0 bases, with 11 bases between them. CDR1 SGHVS and CDR2 FNYEAQ come from the germline V gene. The CDR3 DNA is TGTGCCAGCAGCTTATTAGTACCGAACTCTGGAAACACCATATATTTT. Translated, it gives CASSLLVPNSGNTIYF.

This clonotype has at least ten counts. This rearrangement joins TRBV20-1 to TRBJ1-3; D unclear. Germline CDR1 is DFQATT and CDR2 is SNEGSKA (reference sequence). V lost 1 base, J lost 4 bases, and 2 bases lay in between. This CDR3 is 11 amino acids long. CDR3 in amino acids: CSARGGNTIYF. The CDR3 bases are TGCAGTGCTAGAGGCGGAAACACCATATATTTT.

The sample holds many counts of this clonotype. The chain uses TRBV5-4 and TRBJ1-2; 7 nucleotides match TRBD1. Per the germline V gene, CDR1 is SGHNT and CDR2 is YYREEE (reference sequence). The V and J ends lost 4 bases and 6 bases, in that order; junction bases with no gene match: 9. This CDR3 comprises 14 residues. This CDR3 is CASSAQQGINGYTF. CDR3 bases: TGTGCCAGCAGCGCCCAACAGGGGATCAATGGCTACACCTTC.

At least ten counts were recorded for this clonotype. The V call is TRBV3-1, the J call TRBJ2-7; D is unresolved. The CDR3 covers 13 residues. Germline CDR1 reads LGHDT; CDR2 reads YNNKEL (reference sequence). Deletions cut 1 base from V and 6 bases from J, with 10 bases between. The CDR3 DNA reads TGTGCCAGCAGCCAAGGTCCTCCTGTCGAGCAGTACTTC. Amino acids: CASSQGPPVEQYF.

This clonotype was observed at least ten times. This sequence joins TRBV11-2 and TRBJ2-7, with unresolved D. V was shortened by 7 bases and J by 0 bases, with 4 bases between the two germline ends. Germline CDR1 is SGHAT and CDR2 is FQNNGV. This CDR3 has 11 residues. The CDR3 reads CASTRSYEQYF. Here the CDR3 DNA reads TGTGCCAGCACCCGCTCCTACGAGCAGTACTTC.

This clonotype has ten or more counts. This chain connects TRBV7-6 to TRBJ2-1; D is uncertain. Germline V gene lookup returns CDR1 SGHVS and CDR2 FNYEAQ. V lost 5 bases and J 0 bases, leaving 8 bases between the germline ends. This CDR3 comprises 14 residues. Here the CDR3 reads CASSPRNSYNEQFF. CDR3 coding DNA: TGTGCCAGCAGCCCCCGGAACTCCTACAATGAGCAGTTCTTC. The variable domain in full, with the rest retrieved from reference TRBV7-6 and TRBJ2-1, is GAGVSQSPRYKVTKRGQDVALRCDPISGHVSLYWYRQALGQGPEFLTYFNYEAQQDKSGLPNDRFSAERPEGSISTLTIQRTEQRDSAMYRCASSPRNSYNEQFFGPGTRLTVL.

This clonotype was seen repeatedly, ten times or more. The J gene is TRBJ2-3, the V gene TRBV6-1; 7 positions match TRBD2. V lost 8 bases and J lost 0; bases outside the gene matches: 11. Germline CDR1 reads MNHNS; CDR2 reads SASEGT. The CDR3 has 16 amino acids. DNA of the CDR3: TGTGCCAGCCCGAGGTGGGAGGGAGCAAGCACAGATACGCAGTATTTT. Translated, it gives CASPRWEGASTDTQYF.

This clonotype was detected ten times or more. The chain carries TRBV14 and TRBJ1-2; D gene ambiguous. Germline V gene sequence: CDR1 SGHDN, CDR2 FVKESK. CDR3 length: 15 residues. The V gene lost 6 bases and the J gene lost 2 bases, with 16 bases spanning the gap. Here the CDR3 reads CASSRTDLRNYGYTF. The CDR3 DNA is TGTGCCAGCAGTCGGACGGATCTTCGGAACTATGGCTACACCTTC. Filled out from reference TRBV14 and TRBJ1-2, the complete variable domain reads EAGVTQFPSHSVIEKGQTVTLRCDPISGHDNLYWYRRVMGKEIKFLLHFVKESKQDESGMPNNRFLAERTGGTYSTLKVQPAELEDSGVYFCASSRTDLRNYGYTFGSGTRLTVV.

This clonotype was counted a few times. This sequence may be a read error, since a much larger clone differs from it by one base. This chain uses TRBV7-9 with TRBJ2-1; 12 nucleotides agree with TRBD2. The CDR3 extends over 16 amino acids. Trimming cost V 3 bases and J 6 bases; bases outside gene matches: 6. Looked up from germline, CDR1 is SEHNR and CDR2 is FQNEAQ (reference sequence). Written as DNA, the CDR3 is TGTGCCAGCAGCTTCAGACTAGCGGGAGTGCGCAATGAGCAGTTCTTC. This sequence encodes CASSFRLAGVRNEQFF.

V is TRBV20-1 and J is TRBJ1-2, with TRBD1 as a possible D gene (5 bases). The CDR3 has 13 amino acids. Looked up from germline, CDR1 is DFQATT and CDR2 is SNEGSKA (reference sequence). The CDR3 nucleotides are TGCAGCTTAGCGGGACCCTTGAGGAATGGCTACACCTTC. Amino acid sequence: CSLAGPLRNGYTF.

Many counts were recorded for this clonotype. The J gene is TRBJ1-5, the V gene TRBV12-3 or TRBV12-4; 7 bases fit TRBD1. The CDR3 sequence is 12 residues long. J gave up 7 bases and V 4 bases, and 1 base lay outside the gene matches. The CDR3 nucleotides are TGTGCCAGCAGTTCCAGGGGGCAGCCCCAGCATTTT. It is translated as CASSSRGQPQHF.

The table lists this clonotype with many counts. The chain combines TRBV20-1 with TRBJ1-5; D uncertain. Between the trimmed V and J ends, which lost 0 bases and 6 bases, there was a span of 9 bases. There are 13 residues in the CDR3. CDR1 is DFQATT, CDR2 SNEGSKA, per germline (reference sequence). CDR3 DNA: TGCAGTGCTAGAGACCGATATCGTCAGCCCCAGCATTTT. Protein product: CSARDRYRQPQHF.

This clonotype has a count of ten or more. The chain recombines TRBV7-9 with TRBJ2-7, with a possible D match to TRBD1 (5 bases). The CDR3 is made up of 11 amino acids. V was pared by 9 bases and J by 3 bases, with 9 bases between. Germline CDR1 SEHNR, CDR2 FQNEAQ (reference sequence). In DNA form, the CDR3 reads TGTGCCAGTCAAGGGGACTACGAGCAGTACTTC. It is translated as CASQGDYEQYF. Together with reference TRBV7-9 and TRBJ2-7, the CDR3 gives the full variable domain: DTGVSQNPRHKITKRGQNVTFRCDPISEHNRLYWYRQTLGQGPEFLTYFQNEAQLEKSRLLSDRFSAERPKGSFSTLEIQRTEQGDSAMYLCASQGDYEQYFGPGTRLTVT.

This clonotype was counted at least ten times. The gene calls are TRBV7-3 and TRBJ2-3; 9 nucleotides match TRBD2. Germline CDR1 SGHTA, CDR2 FQGTGA. The CDR3 is made up of 15 amino acids. V lost 2 bases and J lost 6; bases outside the gene matches: 6. The CDR3 DNA reads as TGTGCCAGCAGCTTAGCGGGAGGGCCGGGGGATACGCAGTATTTT. Translated: CASSLAGGPGDTQYF.

This clonotype was recorded at least ten times. The V call is TRBV2, the J call TRBJ2-4; 9 nucleotides match TRBD2. Per the germline V gene, CDR1 is SNHLY and CDR2 is FYNNEI. CDR3 length equals 15 residues. V trimming: 7 bases; J trimming: 3 bases; junction bases outside the gene matches: 7. In DNA form, the CDR3 reads TGTGCCAGCATTGCGGGAGGGGTCGTCAAAAACATTCAGTACTTC. Translation: CASIAGGVVKNIQYF.

The chain is built from TRBV28 and TRBJ2-7; TRBD2 is a possible D gene (6 bases). The V gene lost 5 bases and the J gene lost 4 bases, with 15 bases spanning the gap. From germline, CDR1 is MDHEN and CDR2 SYDVKM. This CDR3 is 14 amino acids long. CDR3 region: CASSPRDLPYEQYF. DNA for the CDR3: TGTGCCAGCAGTCCCCGGGACTTACCTTACGAGCAGTACTTC.

With regard to this clonotype: A single base separates this from a much larger clone, so it may be a read error. This rearrangement joins TRBV3-1 to TRBJ1-6; weak D call: TRBD1 (6 bases). CDR3 size: 16 residues. Germline V CDR1 and CDR2: LGHDT, YNNKEL (reference sequence). CDR3 DNA: TGTGCCCGCAGCCAACATCAGGGGAACTATAATTCACCCCTCCACTTT. Translating gives CARSQHQGNYNSPLHF.

This clonotype was seen many times. The chain couples TRBV20-1 to TRBJ2-2, with 9 nucleotides matching TRBD2. Germline CDR1 reads DFQATT; CDR2 reads SNEGSKA (reference sequence). The CDR3 extends over 17 amino acids. V lost 0 bases, J lost 7 bases, and 12 bases stayed unmatched. The CDR3 sequence is CSARDMGLAGWGGELFF. The CDR3 bases are TGCAGTGCTAGAGATATGGGGCTAGCGGGGTGGGGCGGGGAGCTGTTTTTT.